This TCR beta chain was captured by sequencing in a study of shared clonotypes between healthy human individuals. Study outcomes and limitations: Clonotype sharing across several donors was observed for about 4.8% of naive CD4 clonotypes.

A note on this clone: Its antigen is as yet unknown.

V dropped 3 bases and J dropped 8 bases, with 9 bases sitting between them. CDR3 length: 12 residues. From germline, CDR1 is SGHRS and CDR2 YFSETQ. For sorted subsets, roughly 210 ng DNA per replicate equaled about 27,000 T cell genomes. Sequencing was performed with immunoSEQ multiplex PCR; in TCRdb, only in-frame clones are kept and a portion is missing. The sample has more than 1,200,000 clones; approximately 98.5% are singletons. The rearrangement links TRBV5-1 to TRBJ2-1, with D unresolved. Specimen: naive CD4+ T cells sorted from blood. Subset of the sample: CD45RA+ positively selected. The TCR was taken from a young man in good health. The CDR3 DNA is TGCGCCAGCAGCTCGCCGGTCTATGAGCAGTTCTTC. It is translated as CASSSPVYEQFF.